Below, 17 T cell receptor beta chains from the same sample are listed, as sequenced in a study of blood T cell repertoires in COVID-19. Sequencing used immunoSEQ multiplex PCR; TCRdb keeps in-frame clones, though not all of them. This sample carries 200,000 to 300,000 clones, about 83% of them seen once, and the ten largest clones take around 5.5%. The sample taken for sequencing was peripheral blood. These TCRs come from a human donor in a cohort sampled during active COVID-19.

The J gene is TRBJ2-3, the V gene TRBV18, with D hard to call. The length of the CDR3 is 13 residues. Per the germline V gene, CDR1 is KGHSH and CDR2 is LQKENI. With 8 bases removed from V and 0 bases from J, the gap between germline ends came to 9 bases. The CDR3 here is CASVTTSTDTQYF. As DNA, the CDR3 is TGTGCCAGCGTCACCACTAGCACAGATACGCAGTATTTT.

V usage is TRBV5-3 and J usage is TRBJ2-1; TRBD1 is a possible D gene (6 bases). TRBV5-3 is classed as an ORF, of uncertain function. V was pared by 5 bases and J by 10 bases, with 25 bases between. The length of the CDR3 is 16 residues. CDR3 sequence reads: CARSYKTGPLRGEQFF. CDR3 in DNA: TGTGCCAGAAGTTATAAGACGGGACCGTTAAGGGGGGAGCAGTTCTTC.

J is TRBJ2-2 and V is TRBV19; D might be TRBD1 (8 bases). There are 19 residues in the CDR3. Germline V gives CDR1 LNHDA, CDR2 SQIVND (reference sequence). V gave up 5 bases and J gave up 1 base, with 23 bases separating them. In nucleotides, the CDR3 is TGTGCCAGTAGTGCACGACAGGGGACTATTAACTTGAACACCGGGGAGCTGTTTTTT. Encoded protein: CASSARQGTINLNTGELFF.

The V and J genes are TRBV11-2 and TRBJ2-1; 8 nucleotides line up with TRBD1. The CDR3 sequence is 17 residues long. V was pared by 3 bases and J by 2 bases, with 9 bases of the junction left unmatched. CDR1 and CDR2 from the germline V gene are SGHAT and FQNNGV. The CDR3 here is CASSLLGGTGAYNEQFF. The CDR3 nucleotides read TGTGCCAGCAGCTTGCTCGGAGGGACAGGAGCCTACAATGAGCAGTTCTTC. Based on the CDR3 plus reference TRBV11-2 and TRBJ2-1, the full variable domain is EAGVAQSPRYKIIEKRQSVAFWCNPISGHATLYWYQQILGQGPKLLIQFQNNGVVDDSQLPKDRFSAERLKGVDSTLKIQPAKLEDSAVYLCASSLLGGTGAYNEQFFGPGTRLTVL.

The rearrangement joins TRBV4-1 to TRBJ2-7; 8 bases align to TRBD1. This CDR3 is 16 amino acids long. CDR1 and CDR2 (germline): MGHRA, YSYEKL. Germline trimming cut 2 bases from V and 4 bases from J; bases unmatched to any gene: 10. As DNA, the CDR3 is TGCGCCAGCAGCCAAAGATATGAGACAGGGGCTTACGAGCAGTACTTC. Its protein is CASSQRYETGAYEQYF.

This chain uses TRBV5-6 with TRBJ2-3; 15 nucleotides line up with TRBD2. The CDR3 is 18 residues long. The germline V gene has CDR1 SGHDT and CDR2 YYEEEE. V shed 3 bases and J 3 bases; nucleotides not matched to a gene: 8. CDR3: CASSSARTSGGGTDTQYF. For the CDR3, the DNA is TGTGCCAGCAGCTCCGCTCGGACTAGCGGGGGGGGGACAGATACGCAGTATTTT.

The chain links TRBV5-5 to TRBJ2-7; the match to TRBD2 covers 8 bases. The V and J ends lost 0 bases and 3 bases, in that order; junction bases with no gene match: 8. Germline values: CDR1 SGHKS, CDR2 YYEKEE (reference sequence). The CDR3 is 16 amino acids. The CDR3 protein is CASSLARGLAVYEQYF. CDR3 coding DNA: TGTGCCAGCAGCTTGGCCAGAGGACTAGCCGTCTACGAGCAGTACTTC. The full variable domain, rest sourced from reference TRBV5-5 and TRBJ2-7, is DAGVTQSPTHLIKTRGQQVTLRCSPISGHKSVSWYQQVLGQGPQFIFQYYEKEERGRGNFPDRFSARQFPNYSSELNVNALLLGDSALYLCASSLARGLAVYEQYFGPGTRLTVT.

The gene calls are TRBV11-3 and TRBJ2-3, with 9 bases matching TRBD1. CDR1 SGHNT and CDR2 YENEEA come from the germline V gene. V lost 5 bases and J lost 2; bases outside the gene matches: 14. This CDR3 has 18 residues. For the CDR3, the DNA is TGTGCCAGCAGCGCCCAGCCGGGACAGGGATTTGACACAGATACGCAGTATTTT. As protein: CASSAQPGQGFDTDTQYF.

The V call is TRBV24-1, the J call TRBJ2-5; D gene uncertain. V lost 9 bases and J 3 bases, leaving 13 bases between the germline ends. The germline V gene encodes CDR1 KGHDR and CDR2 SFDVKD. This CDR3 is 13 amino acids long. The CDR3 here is CATGGQSKETQYF. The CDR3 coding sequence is TGTGCCACCGGCGGTCAATCCAAAGAGACCCAGTACTTC.

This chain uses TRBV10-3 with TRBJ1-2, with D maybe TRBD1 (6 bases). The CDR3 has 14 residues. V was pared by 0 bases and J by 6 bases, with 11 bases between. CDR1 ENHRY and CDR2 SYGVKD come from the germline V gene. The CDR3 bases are TGTGCCATCAGTGAGTCTACAGGGTCTCATGGCTACACCTTC. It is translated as CAISESTGSHGYTF.

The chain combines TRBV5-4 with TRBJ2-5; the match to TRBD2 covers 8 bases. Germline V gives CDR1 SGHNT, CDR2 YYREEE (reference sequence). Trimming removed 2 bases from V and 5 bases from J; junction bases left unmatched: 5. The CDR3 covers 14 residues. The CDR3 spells CASSLSTSEETQYF. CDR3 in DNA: TGTGCCAGCAGCTTATCGACTAGCGAGGAGACCCAGTACTTC.

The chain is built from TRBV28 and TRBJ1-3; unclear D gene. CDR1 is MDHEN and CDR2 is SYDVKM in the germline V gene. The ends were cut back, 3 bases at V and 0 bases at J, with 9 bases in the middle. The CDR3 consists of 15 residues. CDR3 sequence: CASSLQRISGNTIYF. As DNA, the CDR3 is TGTGCCAGCAGTTTGCAGCGGATCTCTGGAAACACCATATATTTT.

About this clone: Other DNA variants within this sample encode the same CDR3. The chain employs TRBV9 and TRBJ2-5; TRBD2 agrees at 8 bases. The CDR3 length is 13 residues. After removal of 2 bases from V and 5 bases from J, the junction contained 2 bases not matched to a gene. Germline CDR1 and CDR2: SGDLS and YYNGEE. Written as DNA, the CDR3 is TGTGCCAGCAGCGTTAGCGGGGTGGAGACCCAGTACTTC. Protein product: CASSVSGVETQYF.

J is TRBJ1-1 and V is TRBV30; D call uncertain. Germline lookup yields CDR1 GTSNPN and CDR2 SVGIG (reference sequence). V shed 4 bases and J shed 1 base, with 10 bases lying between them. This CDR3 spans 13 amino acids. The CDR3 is CAWKRLRNTEAFF. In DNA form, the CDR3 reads TGTGCCTGGAAACGTCTCAGGAACACTGAAGCTTTCTTT.

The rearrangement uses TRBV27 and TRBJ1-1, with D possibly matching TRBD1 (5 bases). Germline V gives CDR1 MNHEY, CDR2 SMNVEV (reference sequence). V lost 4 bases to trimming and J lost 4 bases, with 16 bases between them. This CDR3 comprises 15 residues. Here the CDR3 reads CASSSLGPRGTEAFF. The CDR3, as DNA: TGTGCCAGCAGTTCCCTCGGTCCTAGGGGCACTGAAGCTTTCTTT.

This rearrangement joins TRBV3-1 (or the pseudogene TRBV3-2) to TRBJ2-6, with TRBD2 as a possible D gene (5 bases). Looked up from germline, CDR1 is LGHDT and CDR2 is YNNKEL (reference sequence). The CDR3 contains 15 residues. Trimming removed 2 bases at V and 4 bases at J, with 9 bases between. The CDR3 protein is CASSQTSGGANVLTF. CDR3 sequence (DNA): TGTGCCAGCAGCCAAACCTCGGGGGGGGCCAACGTCCTGACTTTC.

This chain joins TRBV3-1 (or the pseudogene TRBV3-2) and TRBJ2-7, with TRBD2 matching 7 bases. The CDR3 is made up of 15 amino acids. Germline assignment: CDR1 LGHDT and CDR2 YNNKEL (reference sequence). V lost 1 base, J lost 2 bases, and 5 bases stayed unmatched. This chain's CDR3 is CASSQGASGAYEQYF. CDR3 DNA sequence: TGTGCCAGCAGCCAAGGGGCTAGCGGAGCCTACGAGCAGTACTTC.